This T cell receptor beta chain appears in the sequencing data of a study of blood T cell repertoires in COVID-19. Whole-study context: COVID-19 samples, acute and convalescent, were from the United States, Italy and Spain. In each case, the material was cDNA or gDNA derived from T cells, B-cell-depleted T cells, or PBMCs.

Per the original data handling: Amplifying reference gene primers gave estimates of nucleated cell counts. Data came from immunoSEQ multiplex PCR; TCRdb stores just in-frame clones and leaves some out. For V, J and clone size, that table is used; D and trimming come from the DNA. This table holds nearly 11,000 clones, around nine tenths found once. V lost 0 bases and J lost 10; bases outside the gene matches: 4. This CDR3 is built from 14 residues. Per the germline V gene, CDR1 is SGHTA and CDR2 is FQGNSA. The chain joins TRBV7-2 to TRBJ2-1; 9 positions agree with TRBD2. The source is a human donor in a cohort sampled during active COVID-19. The sequenced sample consisted of peripheral blood. CDR3 sequence (DNA): TGTGCCAGCAGCTTAGCGGGGACTAGCCGGGAGCAGTTCTTC. As protein: CASSLAGTSREQFF.